The next 15 T cell receptor beta chains were all read from a single sample in a study of blood T cells in healthy people across ages. Sample-barcoded 5' priming and a J-beta primer mix drove a second PCR of roughly 6 to 12 cycles. TCRdb processed the 5' RACE reads anew with MiXCR; each CDR3 protein has one entry. The sample yields 800,000 to 900,000 distinct CDR3 sequences, 62% seen once. Material for sequencing was blood. The source of these receptors is a man aged 30 to 39 in good health.

This chain joins TRBV11-2 and TRBJ2-1; no definite D call. This CDR3 region has 15 residues. V was trimmed by 5 bases and J by 8 bases, leaving 19 bases between them. Germline CDR1 is SGHAT and CDR2 is FQNNGV. The CDR3 protein is CASSPGTVIEDEQFF. Here the CDR3 DNA reads TGTGCCAGCAGCCCCGGCACAGTTATTGAGGATGAGCAGTTCTTC. Supplemented by reference TRBV11-2 and TRBJ2-1, the full variable domain reads EAGVAQSPRYKIIEKRQSVAFWCNPISGHATLYWYQQILGQGPKLLIQFQNNGVVDDSQLPKDRFSAERLKGVDSTLKIQPAKLEDSAVYLCASSPGTVIEDEQFFGPGTRLTVL.

The gene calls are TRBV12-3 or TRBV12-4 and TRBJ2-1; a possible D gene is TRBD2 (5 bases). The ends were cut back, 7 bases at V and 10 bases at J, with 14 bases in the middle. This CDR3 is built from 12 residues. This CDR3 is CASTHGLKEQFF. The CDR3 region has the DNA TGTGCCAGCACCCACGGACTGAAAGAGCAGTTCTTC.

The chain is built from TRBV24-1 and TRBJ2-1; TRBD2 aligns across 9 bases. Germline CDR1 KGHDR, CDR2 SFDVKD. This CDR3 has 20 amino acids. V was clipped by 3 bases and J by 1 base; unmatched bases: 15. The CDR3 DNA is TGTGCCACCAGTGATCCGTTTTGGCGGGGGGGCTACCCTTCCTACAATGAGCAGTTCTTC. Amino acids: CATSDPFWRGGYPSYNEQFF.

The chain uses TRBV14 and TRBJ2-3; no reliable D call. The V gene's germline CDR1 is SGHDN and CDR2 FVKESK. The V and J ends lost 3 bases and 6 bases respectively, with 13 bases between them. The CDR3 runs to 14 residues. CDR3 loop: CASSHYQVFDTQYF. CDR3 coding DNA: TGTGCCAGCAGCCATTACCAGGTATTCGATACGCAGTATTTT.

This clonotype was observed a few times. The genes are TRBV4-1 and TRBJ2-5; D is ambiguous. CDR3 length: 13 amino acids. Germline loops: CDR1 MGHRA, CDR2 YSYEKL. V was clipped by 1 base and J by 5 bases, with 8 bases between them. The CDR3 here is CASSQVASETQYF. The CDR3 nucleotides are TGCGCCAGCAGCCAAGTGGCTTCGGAGACCCAGTACTTC.

This clonotype was picked up a small number of times. The chain recombines TRBV10-3 with TRBJ2-1; 8 nucleotides match TRBD2. The CDR3 covers 15 residues. V shed 5 bases, J shed 4 bases, and the junction held 7 bases outside the gene matches. Germline-derived CDR1 and CDR2 are ENHRY and SYGVKD. CDR3 nucleotides: TGTGCCATCAGTCCGGGACTAGTTCCTTACAATGAGCAGTTCTTC. Its protein is CAISPGLVPYNEQFF.

This clonotype came up once. The genes are TRBV5-1 and TRBJ1-1, with D tentatively TRBD1 (6 bases). The CDR3 sequence is 15 residues long. V lost 1 base, J lost 6 bases, and 16 bases lay in between. Germline CDR1 and CDR2: SGHRS and YFSETQ. In DNA, the CDR3 is TGCGCCAGCAGCTTGTCCGTCAGGGGAGGGCCTGAAGCTTTCTTT. It encodes CASSLSVRGGPEAFF.

This clonotype came up a few times. This sequence joins TRBV27 and TRBJ2-5; 7 bases agree with TRBD1. The CDR3 consists of 13 residues. The J segment lost 0 bases and the V segment lost 6 bases, leaving 1 base of the junction unmatched. Germline CDR1 and CDR2: MNHEY and SMNVEV (reference sequence). DNA for the CDR3: TGTGCCAGCAGGGGACAGAACCAAGAGACCCAGTACTTC. Translated, it gives CASRGQNQETQYF.

This clonotype has a handful of counts. This CDR3 reads CASSFLGLNQPQHF. Here the CDR3 DNA reads TGTGCCAGCAGTTTTTTGGGATTGAATCAGCCCCAGCATTTT. This sequence joins TRBV27 and TRBJ1-5; no reliable D call. Per germline, CDR1 MNHEY and CDR2 SMNVEV (reference sequence). The CDR3 runs to 14 residues. The V gene lost 3 bases and the J gene lost 4 bases, with 10 bases spanning the gap.

V and J are TRBV9 and TRBJ2-2, with D unresolved. Germline CDR1 is SGDLS and CDR2 is YYNGEE. This CDR3 is 17 amino acids long. Trimming shortened V by 4 bases and J by 1 base, and 17 bases separated the two germline ends. CDR3 sequence reads: CASSSPLVNMNTGELFF. For the CDR3, the DNA is TGTGCCAGCAGCTCCCCCCTGGTGAATATGAACACCGGGGAGCTGTTTTTT. The full variable domain, with the rest looked up from reference TRBV9 and TRBJ2-2, is DSGVTQTPKHLITATGQRVTLRCSPRSGDLSVYWYQQSLDQGLQFLIQYYNGEERAKGNILERFSAQQFPDLHSELNLSSLELGDSALYFCASSSPLVNMNTGELFFGEGSRLTVL.

V is TRBV27 and J is TRBJ2-1, with D hard to call. With 7 bases removed from V and 8 bases from J, the gap between germline ends came to 15 bases. CDR3 size: 13 residues. Germline V gives CDR1 MNHEY, CDR2 SMNVEV (reference sequence). The CDR3 nucleotides are TGTGCCAGCATGGGTGATGTTGCTGATGAGCAGTTCTTC. As protein: CASMGDVADEQFF.

With regard to this clonotype: Relative to the germline gene, one junction end is altered; a read error may explain this. This chain connects TRBV7-3 to TRBJ1-2; 7 nucleotides agree with TRBD1. Germline CDR1 and CDR2: SGHTA and FQGTGA. The CDR3 is 15 residues long. The CDR3 coding sequence is TGTGCCAGCAGCTTAAACAGGGGACTGGACTATGGCTACAACTTC. Its translation is CASSLNRGLDYGYNF. Looking up the rest from reference TRBV7-3 and TRBJ1-2 gives the full variable domain: GAGVSQTPSNKVTEKGKYVELRCDPISGHTALYWYRQSLGQGPEFLIYFQGTGAADDSGLPNDRFFAVRPEGSVSTLKIQRTERGDSAVYLCASSLNRGLDYGYNFGSGTRLTVV.

This clonotype turned up a few times. The chain joins TRBV25-1 to TRBJ2-1, with 11 bases fitting TRBD2. This CDR3 is 17 amino acids long. The trim removed 4 bases at V and 3 bases at J, leaving 8 bases unmatched. Germline CDR1 MGHDK, CDR2 SYGVNS. DNA of the CDR3: TGTGCCAGCAGTGGGGATAGCGGGGGGGCCATCTACAATGAGCAGTTCTTC. Residues: CASSGDSGGAIYNEQFF.

With regard to this clonotype: At one of its ends the junction is not consistent with the germline gene, which may arise from a read error. This chain links TRBV27 with TRBJ2-2; D gene unclear. CDR3 size: 13 residues. Germline V lookup: CDR1 MNHEY, CDR2 SMNVEV (reference sequence). The CDR3 loop is CASSEPNAGELFF. For the CDR3, the DNA is TGTGCCAGCAGTGAGCCGAACGCCGGGGAGCTGTTTTTT.

V gene TRBV4-2 combines with J gene TRBJ2-3; 9 positions agree with TRBD2. The CDR3 is 16 amino acids. Germline loops: CDR1 LGHNA, CDR2 YNFKEQ. The trim removed 1 base at V and 2 bases at J, leaving 4 bases unmatched. The DNA for the CDR3 is TGTGCCAGCAGCCAAGTCCTAGCGGGGTACACAGATACGCAGTATTTT. It codes for CASSQVLAGYTDTQYF.